This T cell receptor (beta chain) emerged from a study of blood T cell repertoires in COVID-19 (dated by TCRdb to 2018 to 2020). Background on the whole study: Samples from collaborators originated in the United States, Italy and Spain and spanned both the acute and convalescent phases of COVID-19. Samples came from the ongoing ImmuneRACE study (first 160 participants) plus 1,254 subjects from 6 global collaborators. HLA class I and class II types, where available, came from metadata supplied by the sample provider rather than from assay-based typing. The dataset comprised deeply sampled blood TCRbeta repertoires from subjects exposed to, actively infected with, or recovered from COVID-19. Sample metadata almost always included a de-identified subject ID, COVID-19 status, age in years and sex. The prospective study material was composed of cDNA or gDNA derived from T cells, B-cell-depleted T cells, or PBMCs. The repertoires were released in a freely available public database meant as a resource for research on the immune response to SARS-CoV-2. Overall results and qualifications from the work: The amount of clinical and demographic metadata varied by source and participant and was provided uncurated.

The germline V and J ends show losses of 5 bases and 10 bases respectively, and no gene match explains 9 bases of the junction. The CDR1 and CDR2 encoded by the germline V gene (reference sequence) are WNHNN and SYGVQD. The CDR3 measures 14 amino acids from cysteine to phenylalanine. CDR3 DNA only is kept here, 42 bases in frame from base 1. In Seattle, one collaborating source enrolled patients while the infection was active and tracked those patients longitudinally over the course of disease. Whole blood was collected in K2EDTA tubes by collaborating institutions according to the institutions' own protocols. For TCRbeta analysis, collaborators shipped samples in one of three forms: frozen whole blood, isolated PBMCs, or DNA extracted from either of those sample types. On this clone: Its antigen remains unidentified. Base-call qualities are not available, and no considerably larger clone is one nucleotide away.

The immunoSEQ Assay, a bias-controlled multiplex PCR, was used to amplify TCRbeta CDR3 regions from genomic DNA. The authors' pipeline ran thus. The number of nucleated cells in each sample was estimated by amplification of reference gene primers within the assay. To quantify the absolute abundance of each unique TCRbeta CDR3 rearrangement, sequence reads were collapsed and filtered. Productive Simpson clonality was computed per sample as the square root of Simpson's diversity index over productive rearrangements. Sourced from immuneACCESS, this table was stored by TCRdb with only in-frame sequences that have V and J called. A share of the clones is absent; for the studies checked, an unresolved V gene accounts for under half, and the remainder has no known explanation. V and J calls and clone size are as listed in that table; D and trimming were resolved from the DNA. This sample lists roughly 350,000 clones; over 75% were detected once. In total, the top ten clones hold roughly 10% of the sample.

In this chain, TRBV10-1 is recombined with TRBJ1-4; the central 8 bases match TRBD1. This TCR was recovered from a woman in her thirties with COVID-19, enrolled during active disease. The specimen was peripheral blood. The sequence in DNA is TGCGCCAGCAGTCCAGGGGGCGAGCGTGGAAAACTGTTTTTT. It translates as CASSPGGERGKLFF.